The 14 T cell receptor beta chains listed next were all sequenced from one sample in a study of response to subunit inactivated influenza vaccine. TCRdb redid the calling of the RT-PCR reads with MiXCR, one entry per CDR3 protein. This sample has 280,000 or so distinct CDR3 sequences, with 21% found just once. The input for sequencing was PBMCs from blood, taken approximately 20 months after vaccination. The receptors stem from a man between 50 and 75 years old who received an inactivated influenza vaccine.

The chain employs TRBV24-1 and TRBJ2-6; D gene unclear. Germline-derived CDR1 and CDR2 are KGHDR and SFDVKD. V lost 4 bases, J lost 3 bases, and 9 bases lay in between. This CDR3 spans 15 amino acids. The CDR3 bases are TGTGCCACCAGTGACCCTTCTGGTGGGGCCAACGTCCTGACTTTC. Translating gives CATSDPSGGANVLTF.

J is TRBJ2-7 and V is TRBV12-3 or TRBV12-4; the match to TRBD2 covers 11 bases. The V gene end was trimmed by 2 bases and the J gene end by 9 bases; junction bases not matched to a gene: 6. The CDR3 sequence is 14 residues long. Here the CDR3 reads CASSLLLAGGGQYF. The CDR3 DNA follows: TGTGCCAGCAGTTTACTCCTAGCGGGAGGTGGGCAGTACTTC.

V gene TRBV20-1 combines with J gene TRBJ1-5, with TRBD1 as a possible D gene (5 bases). CDR3 size: 16 residues. V was pared by 1 base and J by 1 base, with 14 bases between. Looked up from germline, CDR1 is DFQATT and CDR2 is SNEGSKA (reference sequence). The CDR3 nucleotides read TGCAGTGCTAGAGTGGAGTTCGGACACAGCAATCAGCCCCAGCATTTT. This codes for CSARVEFGHSNQPQHF.

This chain links TRBV6-5 with TRBJ1-6; TRBD1 agrees at 7 bases. With V trimmed by 0 bases and J by 9 bases, 5 bases remained unmatched. The germline V gene has CDR1 MNHEY and CDR2 SVGAGI. The CDR3 length is 15 residues. The CDR3 spells CASSYSKAGGSPLHF. The CDR3 DNA reads as TGTGCCAGCAGTTACTCTAAAGCAGGGGGTTCACCCCTCCACTTT.

CDR3 protein: CASSPEKTHTGGNQPQHF. The DNA of the CDR3 is TGCGCCAGCAGCCCGGAAAAGACCCATACAGGGGGCAATCAGCCCCAGCATTTT. This chain connects TRBV4-3 to TRBJ1-5, with 7 bases that match TRBD1. V lost 4 bases, J lost 2 bases, and 14 bases stayed unmatched. Germline loops: CDR1 LGHNA, CDR2 YSLEER. The CDR3 covers 18 residues.

The chain carries TRBV5-6 and TRBJ2-6; D uncertain. CDR3 length: 16 amino acids. The germline V gene encodes CDR1 SGHDT and CDR2 YYEEEE. V lost 2 bases to trimming and J lost 0 bases, with 9 bases between them. This CDR3 reads CASSFTESSGANVLTF. CDR3 bases: TGTGCCAGCAGCTTTACCGAGAGCTCTGGGGCCAACGTCCTGACTTTC.

The chain couples TRBV18 to TRBJ2-1; 8 nucleotides align to TRBD2. This CDR3 has 15 residues. Germline lookup yields CDR1 KGHSH and CDR2 LQKENI. V was clipped by 3 bases and J by 4 bases; unmatched bases: 5. Here the CDR3 reads CASSPLAGLYNEQFF. The CDR3 nucleotides are TGTGCCAGCTCACCCCTAGCGGGTTTATACAATGAGCAGTTCTTC. Variable domain in full (rest from reference TRBV18 and TRBJ2-1): NAGVMQNPRHLVRRRGQEARLRCSPMKGHSHVYWYRQLPEEGLKFMVYLQKENIIDESGMPKERFSAEFPKEGPSILRIQQVVRGDSAAYFCASSPLAGLYNEQFFGPGTRLTVL.

This clonotype has just a few counts. The chain joins TRBV7-2 to TRBJ1-1, with D possibly TRBD1 on 5 matching bases. The germline V gene has CDR1 SGHTA and CDR2 FQGNSA. V gave up 1 base and J gave up 4 bases, with 13 bases separating them. The CDR3 spans 15 residues. This CDR3 is CASSLGWGGGTEAFF. The CDR3 DNA reads as TGTGCCAGCAGCTTAGGTTGGGGCGGGGGCACTGAAGCTTTCTTT.

CDR3 bases: TGTGCCGCAGGGAGTGAGGAGAACACTGAAGCTTTCTTT. Residues: CAAGSEENTEAFF. The chain links TRBV10-3 to TRBJ1-1, with a tentative D call TRBD1 (5 bases). Germline V gives CDR1 ENHRY, CDR2 SYGVKD. V was clipped by 11 bases and J by 1 base, with 14 bases between them. The CDR3 length is 13 residues.

This clonotype was recorded at least ten times. The V gene is TRBV28, the J gene TRBJ1-1; D is possibly TRBD1 (5 bases). Germline V lookup: CDR1 MDHEN, CDR2 SYDVKM. This CDR3 comprises 15 residues. Deletions cut 6 bases from V and 3 bases from J, with 17 bases between. CDR3: CASSPGGGWDTEAFF. The CDR3 bases are TGTGCCAGCAGCCCCGGGGGGGGGTGGGACACTGAAGCTTTCTTT.

In this sample, this clonotype turned up a few times. The chain recombines TRBV7-9 with TRBJ1-6; no reliable D call. This CDR3 spans 13 amino acids. The germline gives CDR1 SEHNR, CDR2 FQNEAQ (reference sequence). V was pared by 5 bases and J by 9 bases, with 11 bases between. This CDR3 reads CASSPSPTSPLHF. The CDR3 nucleotides read TGTGCCAGCAGCCCGAGTCCGACTTCACCCCTCCACTTT.

The gene calls are TRBV7-2 and TRBJ1-1, with TRBD1 identical over 8 bases. The ends lost 4 bases at V and 9 bases at J; junction bases unmatched: 4. Germline V gene lookup returns CDR1 SGHTA and CDR2 FQGNSA. This CDR3 region has 12 residues. This chain's CDR3 is CASSSRTGQAFF. The CDR3 region has the DNA TGTGCCAGCAGCTCTAGGACAGGGCAAGCTTTCTTT.

The genes are TRBV6-1 and TRBJ1-1; 7 nucleotides agree with TRBD1. The V gene end was trimmed by 3 bases and the J gene end by 6 bases; junction bases not matched to a gene: 13. This CDR3 comprises 16 residues. CDR1 and CDR2 (germline): MNHNS, SASEGT. In DNA, the CDR3 is TGTGCCAGCAGTGACACAATCGACAGGGACGGAGCTGAAGCTTTCTTT. Residues: CASSDTIDRDGAEAFF.

The chain links TRBV29-1 to TRBJ1-3, with no clear D. Germline V lookup: CDR1 SQVTM, CDR2 ANQGSEA. Between the trimmed V and J ends, which lost 2 bases and 0 bases, there was a span of 14 bases. CDR3 length: 16 residues. CDR3 DNA sequence: TGCAGCGTTGAATCTTGGTCAGACCGCTCTGGAAACACCATATATTTT. Translation gives CSVESWSDRSGNTIYF.